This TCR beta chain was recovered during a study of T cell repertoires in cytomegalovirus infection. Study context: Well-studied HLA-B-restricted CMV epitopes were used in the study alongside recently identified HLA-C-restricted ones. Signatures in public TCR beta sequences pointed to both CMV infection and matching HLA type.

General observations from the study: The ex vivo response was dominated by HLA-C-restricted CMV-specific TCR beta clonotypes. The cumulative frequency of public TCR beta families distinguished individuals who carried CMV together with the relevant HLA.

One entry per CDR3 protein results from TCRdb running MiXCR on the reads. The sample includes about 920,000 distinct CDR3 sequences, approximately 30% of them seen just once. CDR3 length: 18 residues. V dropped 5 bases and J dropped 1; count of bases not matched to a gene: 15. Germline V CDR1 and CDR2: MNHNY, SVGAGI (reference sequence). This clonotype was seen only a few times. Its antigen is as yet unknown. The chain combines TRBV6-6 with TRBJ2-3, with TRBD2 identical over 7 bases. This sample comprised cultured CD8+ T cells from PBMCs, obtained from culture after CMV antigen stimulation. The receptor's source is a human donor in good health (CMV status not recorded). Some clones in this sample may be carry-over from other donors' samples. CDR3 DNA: TGTGCCAGCAGTCTACTACCCCCCGGGAGCGGGGGCACAGATACGCAGTATTTT. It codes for CASSLLPPGSGGTDTQYF.